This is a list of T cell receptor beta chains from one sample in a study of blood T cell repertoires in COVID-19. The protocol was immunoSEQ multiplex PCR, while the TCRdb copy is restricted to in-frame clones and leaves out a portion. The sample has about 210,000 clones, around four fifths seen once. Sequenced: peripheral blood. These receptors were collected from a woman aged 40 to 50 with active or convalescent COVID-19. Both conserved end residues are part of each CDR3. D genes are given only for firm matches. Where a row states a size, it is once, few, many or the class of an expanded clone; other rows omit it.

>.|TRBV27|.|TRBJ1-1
TGTGCCAGCAACATCAGGAGGGGTACTGAAGCTTTCTTT
CASNIRRGTEAFF
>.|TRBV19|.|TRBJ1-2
TGTGCCAGTAGTACTGGACTGGTTATGGGCTACACCTTC
CASSTGLVMGYTF
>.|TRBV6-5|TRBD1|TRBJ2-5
TGTGCCACCGCAAAGGGGGCCAACCAAGAGACCCAGTACTTC
CATAKGANQETQYF
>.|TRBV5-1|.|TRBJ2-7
TGCGCCAGCAGCTTGGGACAGAATACTTACTACGAGCAGTACTTC
CASSLGQNTYYEQYF
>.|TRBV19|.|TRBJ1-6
TGTGCCAGTAGCCCAGGGATAGGAGCTTCACCCCTCCACTTT
CASSPGIGASPLHF
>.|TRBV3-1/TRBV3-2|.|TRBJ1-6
TGTGCCAGCAGCCAATCCCCCAGGGGACCTTCACCCCTCCACTTT
CASSQSPRGPSPLHF
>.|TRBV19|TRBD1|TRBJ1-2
TGTGCCAGTAGTATAGAAAGGGGGCTGTTATTCTATGGCTACACCTTC
CASSIERGLLFYGYTF
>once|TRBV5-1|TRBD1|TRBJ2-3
TGCGCCAGCAGCTTGGCCGCGCAGGGGGGCACAGATACGCAGTATTTT
CASSLAAQGGTDTQYF
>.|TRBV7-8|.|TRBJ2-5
TGTGCCAGCAGCCCTCGACCAGGGATACTAGCCTCCCAAGAGACCCAGTACTTC
CASSPRPGILASQETQYF
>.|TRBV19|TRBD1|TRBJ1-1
TGTGCCAGTAGTATTGGGCAGGGGGCTGAAGCTTTCTTT
CASSIGQGAEAFF
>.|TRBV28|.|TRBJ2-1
TGTGCCAGCAGCCAAAGGCTAGCAAGCAATGAGCAGTTCTTC
CASSQRLASNEQFF
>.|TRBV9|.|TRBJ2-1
TGTGCCAGCAGCGTAGGGGGCCCTCCTCGTGATGAGCAGTTCTTC
CASSVGGPPRDEQFF
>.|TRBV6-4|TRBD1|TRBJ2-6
TGTGCCAGTCACCCGGGACAGGGAAACCCTGGGGCCAACGTCCTGACTTTC
CASHPGQGNPGANVLTF
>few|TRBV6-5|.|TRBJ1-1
TGTGCCAGCAGTTTCCGGGACATCGAAGCTTTCTTT
CASSFRDIEAFF
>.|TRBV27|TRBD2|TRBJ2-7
TGTGCCAGCAGCCCTAGCGGGGGGGCCTACGAGCAGTACTTC
CASSPSGGAYEQYF
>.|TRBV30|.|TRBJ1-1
TGTGCCTGGAGTGAGGGCGCAGGGGCTTTCTTT
CAWSEGAGAFF
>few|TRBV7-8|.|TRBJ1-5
TGTGCCAGCAGCCCCGGTCGCAGCAATCAGCCCCAGCATTTT
CASSPGRSNQPQHF
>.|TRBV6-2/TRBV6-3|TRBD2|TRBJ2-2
TGTGCCAGCAGTTACGGACTAGCGGTGAACACCGGGGAGCTGTTTTTT
CASSYGLAVNTGELFF